Given below is one TCR beta chain in context. What it recognizes is unknown. This record belongs to a study of beta chain features in type 1 diabetes. On the study more broadly: Healthy donors and patients had similar age, gender and cell yields. Study-wide points: When VDJ junctions were examined, type 1 diabetes patients showed fewer insertions and more deletions. Comparison showed that naive, central memory and Treg TCRB repertoires appeared more similar among patients than among healthy donors. Type 1 diabetes patients had TCRB CDR3s that were shorter (moderately but significantly so) in all four CD4+ subsets.

Each sorted fraction was over 95% pure. V gave up 6 bases and J gave up 6 bases, with 15 bases separating them. Germline loops: CDR1 SQVTM, CDR2 ANQGSEA. The CDR3 has 12 amino acids. Every bit of the isolated RNA underwent reverse transcription, so sequencing read expressed TCRB transcripts. Clones were read by immunoSEQ multiplex PCR, and TCRdb kept only the in-frame ones, dropping some. The sample carries around 710,000 clones, approximately 13% recorded once. The chain has TRBV29-1 and TRBJ2-7, with a possible D match to TRBD1 (6 bases). The receptor's source is a man aged 25 to 45 with type 1 diabetes. Sequences were obtained from naive CD4+ T cells from blood. Here the CDR3 reads CSVRQASGEQYF. The CDR3 DNA reads TGCAGCGTGCGACAGGCCTCCGGCGAGCAGTACTTC.